This T cell receptor beta chain appears in the sequencing data of a study of T cells after yellow fever vaccination. About the research overall: Some fractions had low cell numbers, and these were prepared with SMART-Seq v4 Ultra Low Input.

The CDR3 sequence is 13 residues long. The V and J ends lost 5 bases and 0 bases respectively, with 7 bases between them. Germline V gene data show CDR1 as SGHDN and CDR2 as FVKESK. There are many counts of this clonotype. TCRdb passed the 5' RACE reads through MiXCR, listing each CDR3 protein once. The table lists about 630,000 distinct CDR3 sequences, over 9% of them singletons, with around 14% in the top ten. The specimen was PBMCs, collected on the day of the yellow fever booster vaccination. V is TRBV14 and J is TRBJ1-1, with no clear D. The sequence was collected from a man aged 30-40 years who received the YFV17D yellow fever vaccine. CDR3 region: CASSVRLNTEAFF. The CDR3, as DNA: TGTGCCAGCAGCGTACGTCTGAACACTGAAGCTTTCTTT.